This T cell receptor beta chain was identified in a study of technical replicates of blood from four donors (dated by TCRdb to 2015 to 2018). This clone was counted once. Its antigen is currently not known. No base qualities exist here, and no much larger clone lies one base off it. Preparation of the library involved the immunoSEQ multiplex PCR assay. TCRdb provides this immuneACCESS table in a form limited to in-frame rearrangements. Some clones are lacking; in checked studies, under half of them reflect an unresolved V gene, and why the rest are absent is not known. The sample includes under 95,000 clones, with about 94% observed a single time. 0.2% to 0.3% of the sample goes to the ten largest clones. Input material: T cells isolated from PBMCs. The sequence was obtained from a human donor in good health.

The CDR3 region reads CASSLEGPRYTF. The DNA sequence follows: TGTGCCAGCAGCTTAGAGGGTCCGAGGTACACCTTC. Recombination joined TRBV11-2 with TRBJ1-2; no confident D gene assignment can be made. Sequences SGHAT (CDR1) and FQNNGV (CDR2) are obtained from the germline V gene. Relative to germline, V is 0 bases shorter and J is 11 bases shorter, with 10 bases between their ends. The CDR3 spans 12 residues, from the cysteine through the phenylalanine. The retained sequence is limited to the CDR3, 36 bases, with the frame set at the first base.